These 17 T cell receptor beta chains were all obtained from the same sample, sequenced in a study of T cell responses to AZD1222 COVID-19 vaccine. Only in-frame clones appear in the TCRdb table, and some are missing; sequencing was by immunoSEQ multiplex PCR. The table records 130,000 to 150,000 clones, around 91% of them present only once. Sequenced material: peripheral blood, taken on day 0 of AZD1222 vaccination. The receptors come from an adult in good health.

The chain has TRBV19 and TRBJ1-2, with TRBD1 identical over 11 bases. Per the germline V gene, CDR1 is LNHDA and CDR2 is SQIVND (reference sequence). J lost 4 bases, V lost 5 bases, and 12 bases had no gene match. The CDR3 runs to 17 residues. CDR3 nucleotide sequence: TGTGCCAGTAGTCCGGGACAGGGGGTCCCCCTGTCCTATGGCTACACCTTC. It encodes CASSPGQGVPLSYGYTF.

The J gene is TRBJ1-2, the V gene TRBV19, with a weak D call TRBD1 (6 bases). Per the germline V gene, CDR1 is LNHDA and CDR2 is SQIVND (reference sequence). Trimming shortened V by 7 bases and J by 2 bases, and 17 bases separated the two germline ends. This CDR3 region has 15 residues. The DNA for the CDR3 is TGTGCCAGTAACGCACAGGGCCCCGTGAACTATGGCTACACCTTC. Translation: CASNAQGPVNYGYTF.

This clone was seen a handful of times. The V call is TRBV5-1, the J call TRBJ2-5, with 12 bases lining up with TRBD2. Germline CDR1 is SGHRS and CDR2 is YFSETQ. The V and J ends lost 4 bases and 5 bases, in that order; junction bases with no gene match: 18. The CDR3 spans 19 residues. The CDR3 bases are TGCGCCAGCAGCCGATTTTTCGGTCCGACTAGCGGGAGTCGTGAGACCCAGTACTTC. Translation gives CASSRFFGPTSGSRETQYF.

Only a few counts were recorded for this clone. The chain combines TRBV7-9 with TRBJ1-2; D possibly corresponds to TRBD1 (6 bases). The CDR3 length is 14 residues. The germline V gene has CDR1 SEHNR and CDR2 FQNEAQ (reference sequence). The V end was cut by 4 bases, the J end by 8 bases, with 17 bases between. CDR3 sequence reads: CASSSIQGNVGYTF. CDR3 in DNA: TGTGCCAGCAGCTCCATACAGGGAAACGTCGGCTACACCTTC.

The chain joins TRBV6-2 or TRBV6-3 to TRBJ2-7, with D unclear. The V end lost 2 bases, the J end lost 0 bases, and 8 bases lay between the germline ends. Germline V gene sequence: CDR1 MNHEY, CDR2 SVGEGT. The CDR3 contains 14 residues. CDR3 sequence: CASSYRYSSYEQYF. The DNA of the CDR3 is TGTGCCAGCAGTTACCGGTACAGCTCCTACGAGCAGTACTTC.

The chain is built from TRBV27 and TRBJ2-2; D uncertain. Germline V gene lookup returns CDR1 MNHEY and CDR2 SMNVEV (reference sequence). The CDR3 loop spans 14 amino acids. The V end lost 1 base, the J end lost 4 bases, and 7 bases lay between the germline ends. CDR3 in amino acids: CASSLWSGTGELFF. CDR3 nucleotides: TGTGCCAGCAGTTTATGGAGTGGCACCGGGGAGCTGTTTTTT.

This chain uses TRBV5-4 with TRBJ1-2; D uncertain. Looked up from germline, CDR1 is SGHNT and CDR2 is YYREEE (reference sequence). V was clipped by 4 bases and J by 8 bases, with 15 bases between them. CDR3 length: 13 residues. In DNA, the CDR3 is TGTGCCAGCAGCCCTCCGGGGTACGGGGGCTACACCTTC. Its protein is CASSPPGYGGYTF.

This sequence joins TRBV27 and TRBJ1-5; D might be TRBD1 (5 bases). The CDR3 contains 13 residues. With 6 bases removed from V and 5 bases from J, the gap between germline ends came to 11 bases. Germline CDR1 MNHEY, CDR2 SMNVEV (reference sequence). The CDR3 nucleotides read TGTGCCAGCAGCCCAAGCAGGGATCAGCCCCAGCATTTT. Translation gives CASSPSRDQPQHF.

The chain combines TRBV28 with TRBJ1-3; D call uncertain. Germline V gene sequence: CDR1 MDHEN, CDR2 SYDVKM. The CDR3 is made up of 17 amino acids. Trimming stripped 2 bases from V and 0 bases from J, with 14 bases between. The CDR3 loop is CASSLVVGGSSGNTIYF. The CDR3 DNA is TGTGCCAGCAGTTTAGTCGTGGGCGGGAGCTCTGGAAACACCATATATTTT.

The chain carries TRBV5-4 and TRBJ1-3; D gene uncertain. This CDR3 comprises 14 residues. V was shortened by 3 bases and J by 0 bases, with 7 bases between the two germline ends. Germline V CDR1 and CDR2: SGHNT, YYREEE (reference sequence). The CDR3 sequence is CASSSGSSGNTIYF. CDR3 DNA sequence: TGTGCCAGCAGCTCAGGAAGCTCTGGAAACACCATATATTTT.

The sample holds one count of this clone. This chain links TRBV6-5 with TRBJ1-2; D is possibly TRBD1 (6 bases). This CDR3 has 15 amino acids. Germline CDR1 and CDR2: MNHEY and SVGAGI. Between the trimmed V and J ends, which lost 8 bases and 0 bases, there was a span of 16 bases. The CDR3, as DNA: TGTGCCAGCCTCCGGGACACCGAAGCTAACTATGGCTACACCTTC. Translating gives CASLRDTEANYGYTF.

The chain recombines TRBV7-9 with TRBJ1-3, with D possibly matching TRBD1 (6 bases). The CDR3 is 14 amino acids. CDR1 is SEHNR and CDR2 is FQNEAQ in the germline V gene (reference sequence). Deletions cut 3 bases from V and 4 bases from J, with 10 bases between. CDR3 bases: TGTGCCAGCAGCTTCGACAGGCCAGGAAACACCATATATTTT. Translated: CASSFDRPGNTIYF.

This chain links TRBV18 with TRBJ2-3; the D call may be TRBD1 or TRBD2 (5 bases each). The germline gives CDR1 KGHSH, CDR2 LQKENI. The CDR3 totals 13 residues. V lost 1 base and J lost 4, with 6 bases in between. CDR3 nucleotide sequence: TGTGCCAGCTCACCACAGGGACCAGATACGCAGTATTTT. Its protein product is CASSPQGPDTQYF.

This clone showed up just once. The V and J genes are TRBV27 and TRBJ2-6; D ambiguous. Germline loops: CDR1 MNHEY, CDR2 SMNVEV (reference sequence). This CDR3 has 15 residues. Trimming removed 8 bases at V and 1 base at J, with 12 bases between. CDR3 coding DNA: TGTGCCAGCTCCGGGTCGCCTTCTGGGGCCAACGTCCTGACTTTC. It encodes CASSGSPSGANVLTF.

Here the CDR3 reads CASISGVTETQYF. The CDR3 nucleotides read TGTGCCAGCATTTCAGGGGTCACGGAGACCCAGTACTTC. This chain joins TRBV6-5 and TRBJ2-5; possibly TRBD1 for D (6 bases). Deletions cut 7 bases from V and 5 bases from J, with 14 bases between. Germline CDR1 and CDR2: MNHEY and SVGAGI. CDR3 length equals 13 residues.

The gene calls are TRBV6-4 and TRBJ1-1; unclear D gene. CDR1 MRHNA and CDR2 SNTAGT come from the germline V gene. The CDR3 runs to 13 residues. The germline V and J ends were trimmed by 0 bases and 2 bases, with 4 bases remaining between them. CDR3 nucleotide sequence: TGTGCCAGCAGTGACTCCCTAAACACTGAAGCTTTCTTT. This codes for CASSDSLNTEAFF.

V and J are TRBV11-2 and TRBJ2-1; D may match TRBD1 or TRBD2 (5 bases each). This CDR3 is 14 amino acids long. Germline V gene lookup returns CDR1 SGHAT and CDR2 FQNNGV. V shed 0 bases and J shed 15 bases, with 18 bases lying between them. Here the CDR3 DNA reads TGTGCCAGCAGCTTAGAAGGGGTAGCGCCTTGGGGGTTCTTC. Amino acid sequence: CASSLEGVAPWGFF.